These 3 T cell receptor beta chains were all obtained from the same sample, sequenced in a study of cytomegalovirus exposure and HLA in healthy donors. Method: immunoSEQ multiplex PCR; TCRdb's copy keeps in-frame clones and lacks some. Among tens of thousands of clones, around four fifths were seen once, and the ten largest hold under 3.5%. The specimen was PBMCs. The receptors were sampled from a man younger than 40 in good health and CMV-seronegative.

The chain is built from TRBV25-1 and TRBJ2-7; D is undetermined. CDR3 size: 13 residues. Trimming stripped 6 bases from V and 2 bases from J, with 11 bases between. From germline, CDR1 is MGHDK and CDR2 SYGVNS. CDR3 in amino acids: CASSLTGTYEQYF. The CDR3 nucleotides read TGTGCCAGCAGCCTGACTGGTACCTACGAGCAGTACTTC.

This clone occurred a few times. The chain couples TRBV19 to TRBJ1-2; D ambiguous. Trimming shortened V by 3 bases and J by 6 bases, and 14 bases separated the two germline ends. The CDR3 is 14 residues long. CDR1 is LNHDA and CDR2 is SQIVND in the germline V gene (reference sequence). CDR3 coding DNA: TGTGCCAGTAGTATGACGTTAGGACTGGATGGCTACACCTTC. Its protein product is CASSMTLGLDGYTF.

The gene calls are TRBV4-1 and TRBJ2-3; D remains unclear. The CDR3 totals 16 residues. V was clipped by 3 bases and J by 1 base, with 14 bases between them. Germline assignment: CDR1 MGHRA and CDR2 YSYEKL. For the CDR3, the DNA is TGCGCCAGCAGCCACTCAGCCCAGAGCGGCACAGATACGCAGTATTTT. Its protein product is CASSHSAQSGTDTQYF.